Each of the 8 T cell receptor beta chains below was sequenced from the same sample in a study of CD8 T cells in Susac syndrome. Random hexamers were used to reverse transcribe an amount of about 0.5 to 1 ug RNA. Via MiXCR, TCRdb re-called the immunoSEQ multiplex PCR reads, giving one row per CDR3 protein. The sample has about 69,000 distinct CDR3 sequences; 95% are singletons. Sequenced sample: CD8+ T cells from PBMCs. The receptors derive from a human donor in good health.

This chain joins TRBV27 and TRBJ2-1; weak D call: TRBD2 (5 bases). This CDR3 contains 15 residues. Germline V gene sequence: CDR1 MNHEY, CDR2 SMNVEV (reference sequence). The germline V and J ends were trimmed by 6 bases and 1 base, with 13 bases remaining between them. CDR3 in DNA: TGTGCCAGCAGCCCCTTTGAGCGGTCCTACAATGAGCAGTTCTTC. Translation gives CASSPFERSYNEQFF.

V usage is TRBV19 and J usage is TRBJ2-2; D gene ambiguous. V was shortened by 3 bases and J by 4 bases, with 6 bases between the two germline ends. Germline values: CDR1 LNHDA, CDR2 SQIVND (reference sequence). This CDR3 contains 13 residues. In nucleotides, the CDR3 is TGTGCCAGTAGTATGGGCCCCACCGGGGAGCTGTTTTTT. This encodes CASSMGPTGELFF. Full variable domain (rest looked up from reference TRBV19 and TRBJ2-2): DGGITQSPKYLFRKEGQNVTLSCEQNLNHDAMYWYRQDPGQGLRLIYYSQIVNDFQKGDIAEGYSVSREKKESFPLTVTSAQKNPTAFYLCASSMGPTGELFFGEGSRLTVL.

The chain is built from TRBV6-5 and TRBJ2-4; D is perhaps TRBD1 or TRBD2 (5 bases each). CDR3 size: 17 residues. Per germline, CDR1 MNHEY and CDR2 SVGAGI. Trimming left V 3 bases short and J 2 bases short, with 17 bases between. The CDR3: CASSYHGTPGPKNIQYF. The CDR3 region has the DNA TGTGCCAGCAGTTATCACGGGACCCCGGGCCCCAAAAACATTCAGTACTTC.

This clonotype is a singleton in its sample. This chain links TRBV6-5 with TRBJ2-1; D gene ambiguous. The CDR3 contains 14 residues. Per the germline V gene, CDR1 is MNHEY and CDR2 is SVGAGI. Trimming removed 0 bases from V and 5 bases from J, with 8 bases in between. Here the CDR3 DNA reads TGTGCCAGCAGTTACTCGATGCCAAACAATGAGCAGTTCTTC. It encodes CASSYSMPNNEQFF.

This chain connects TRBV7-8 to TRBJ1-6, with D unclear. Trimming stripped 2 bases from V and 0 bases from J, with 11 bases between. The CDR3 loop spans 17 amino acids. Germline V gives CDR1 SGHVS, CDR2 FQNEAQ. The CDR3 protein is CASSLRASSSYNSPLHF. DNA for the CDR3: TGTGCCAGCAGCTTACGAGCCTCGAGCTCCTATAATTCACCCCTCCACTTT.

This sequence joins TRBV12-3 or TRBV12-4 and TRBJ1-5; D is ambiguous. V was shortened by 3 bases and J by 1 base, with 4 bases between the two germline ends. The CDR3 loop spans 13 amino acids. CDR3 protein: CASSFGSNQPQHF. The CDR3, as DNA: TGTGCCAGCAGTTTCGGGAGCAATCAGCCCCAGCATTTT.

V is TRBV6-2 or TRBV6-3 and J is TRBJ2-7; 7 bases are a match to TRBD1. Germline V CDR1 and CDR2: MNHEY, SVGEGT. This CDR3 has 14 amino acids. V trimming: 0 bases; J trimming: 7 bases; junction bases outside the gene matches: 6. This CDR3 is CASSYSITGVEQYV. Written as DNA, the CDR3 is TGTGCCAGCAGTTACTCGATAACAGGGGTTGAGCAGTACGTC.

This rearrangement joins TRBV23-1 to TRBJ1-2; unclear D gene. TRBV23-1 is assigned to the ORF class and has an uncertain function. CDR3 length: 12 residues. Trimming cost V 10 bases and J 3 bases, with 12 bases left between them. CDR3 nucleotide sequence: TGCGCCACGGGAGGGATCCACTATGGCTACACCTTC. This sequence encodes CATGGIHYGYTF.